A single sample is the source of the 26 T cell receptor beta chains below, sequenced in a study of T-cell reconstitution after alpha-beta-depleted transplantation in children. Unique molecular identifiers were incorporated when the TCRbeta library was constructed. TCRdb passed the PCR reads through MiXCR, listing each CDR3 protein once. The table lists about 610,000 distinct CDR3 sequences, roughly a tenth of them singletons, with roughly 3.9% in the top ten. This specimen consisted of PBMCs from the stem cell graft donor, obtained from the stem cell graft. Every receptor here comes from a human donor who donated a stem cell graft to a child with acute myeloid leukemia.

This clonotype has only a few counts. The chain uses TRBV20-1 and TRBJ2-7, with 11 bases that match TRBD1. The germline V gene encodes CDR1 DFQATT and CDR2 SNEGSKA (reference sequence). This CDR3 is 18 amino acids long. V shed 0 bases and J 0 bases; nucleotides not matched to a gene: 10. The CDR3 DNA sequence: TGCAGTGCTAGAGACCCGCTTAGGACAGGGGGCAACTCCTACGAGCAGTACTTC. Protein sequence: CSARDPLRTGGNSYEQYF.

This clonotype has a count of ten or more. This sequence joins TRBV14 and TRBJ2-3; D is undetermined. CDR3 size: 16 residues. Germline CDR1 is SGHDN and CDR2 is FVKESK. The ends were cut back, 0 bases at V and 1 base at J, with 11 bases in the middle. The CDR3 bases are TGTGCCAGCAGCCAAGATCCACCCACGGGCACAGATACGCAGTATTTT. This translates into CASSQDPPTGTDTQYF.

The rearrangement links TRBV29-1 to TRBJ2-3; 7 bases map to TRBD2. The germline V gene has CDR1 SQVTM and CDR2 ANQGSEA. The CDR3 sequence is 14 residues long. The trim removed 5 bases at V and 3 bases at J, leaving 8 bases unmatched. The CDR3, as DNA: TGCAGCGTTAAAGTCAGCGGGGTAACAGATACGCAGTATTTT. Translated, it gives CSVKVSGVTDTQYF.

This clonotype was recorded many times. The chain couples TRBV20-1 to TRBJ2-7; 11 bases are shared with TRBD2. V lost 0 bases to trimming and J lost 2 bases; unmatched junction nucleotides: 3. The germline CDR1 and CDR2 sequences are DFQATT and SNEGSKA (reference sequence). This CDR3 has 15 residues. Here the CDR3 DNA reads TGCAGTGCTAGAGATGTAGCGGGAGGGCCCTACGAGCAGTACTTC. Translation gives CSARDVAGGPYEQYF.

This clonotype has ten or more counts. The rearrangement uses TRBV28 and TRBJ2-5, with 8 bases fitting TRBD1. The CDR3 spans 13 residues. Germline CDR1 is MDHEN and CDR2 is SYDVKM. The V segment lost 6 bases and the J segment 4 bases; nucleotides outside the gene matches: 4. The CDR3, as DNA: TGTGCCAGCAGCCAACAGGGGGTAGAGACCCAGTACTTC. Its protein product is CASSQQGVETQYF.

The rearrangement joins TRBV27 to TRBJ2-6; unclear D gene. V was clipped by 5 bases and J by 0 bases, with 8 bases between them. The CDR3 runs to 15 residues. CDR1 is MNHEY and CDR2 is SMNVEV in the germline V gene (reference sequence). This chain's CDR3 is CASSPSYSGANVLTF. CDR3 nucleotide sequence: TGTGCCAGCAGTCCCAGCTACTCTGGGGCCAACGTCCTGACTTTC.

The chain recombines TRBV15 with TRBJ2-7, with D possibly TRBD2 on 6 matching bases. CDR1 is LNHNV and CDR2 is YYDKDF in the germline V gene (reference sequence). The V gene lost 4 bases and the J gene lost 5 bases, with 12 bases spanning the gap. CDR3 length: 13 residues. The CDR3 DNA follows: TGTGCCACCAGCATGGAGGGACCTCACGAGCAGTACTTC. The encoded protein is CATSMEGPHEQYF. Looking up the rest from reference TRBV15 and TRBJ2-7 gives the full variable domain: DAMVIQNPRYQVTQFGKPVTLSCSQTLNHNVMYWYQQKSSQAPKLLFHYYDKDFNNEADTPDNFQSRRPNTSFCFLDIRSPGLGDTAMYLCATSMEGPHEQYFGPGTRLTVT.

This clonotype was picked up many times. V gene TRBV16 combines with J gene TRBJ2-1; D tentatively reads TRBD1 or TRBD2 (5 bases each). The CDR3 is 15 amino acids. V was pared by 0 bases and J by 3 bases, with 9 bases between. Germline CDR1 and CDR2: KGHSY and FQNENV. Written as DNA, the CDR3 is TGTGCCAGCAGCCAATCTTCAGGGAGCTACAATGAGCAGTTCTTC. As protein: CASSQSSGSYNEQFF. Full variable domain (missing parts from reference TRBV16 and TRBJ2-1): GEEVAQTPKHLVRGEGQKAKLYCAPIKGHSYVFWYQQVLKNEFKFLISFQNENVFDETGMPKERFSAKCLPNSPCSLEIQATKLEDSAVYFCASSQSSGSYNEQFFGPGTRLTVL.

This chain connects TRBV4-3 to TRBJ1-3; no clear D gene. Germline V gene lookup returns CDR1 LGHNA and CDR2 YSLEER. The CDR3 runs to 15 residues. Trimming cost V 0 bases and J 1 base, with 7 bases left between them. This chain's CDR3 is CASSQDRWSGNTIYF. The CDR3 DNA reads TGCGCCAGCAGCCAAGATCGATGGTCTGGAAACACCATATATTTT.

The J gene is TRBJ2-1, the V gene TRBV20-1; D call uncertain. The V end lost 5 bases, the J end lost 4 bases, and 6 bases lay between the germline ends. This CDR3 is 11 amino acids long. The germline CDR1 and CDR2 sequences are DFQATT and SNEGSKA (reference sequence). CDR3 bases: TGCAGTGCTTCCCAATACAATGAGCAGTTCTTC. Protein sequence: CSASQYNEQFF.

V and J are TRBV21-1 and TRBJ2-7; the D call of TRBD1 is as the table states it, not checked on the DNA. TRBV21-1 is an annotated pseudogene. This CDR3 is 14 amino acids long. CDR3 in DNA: TGTGCCAGCAGCATCCGTGGCGGGAAAGGCGAGCAGTACTTC. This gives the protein CASSIRGGKGEQYF.

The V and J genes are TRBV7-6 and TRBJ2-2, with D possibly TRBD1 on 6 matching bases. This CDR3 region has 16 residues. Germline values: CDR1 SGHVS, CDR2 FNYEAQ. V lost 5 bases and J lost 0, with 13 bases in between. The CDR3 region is CASSPRRTANTGELFF. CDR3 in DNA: TGTGCCAGCAGCCCTCGCCGGACAGCGAACACCGGGGAGCTGTTTTTT.

This CDR3 is CASSLERGQVQPQHF. CDR3 nucleotide sequence: TGTGCCAGCAGCTTGGAAAGGGGGCAGGTTCAGCCCCAGCATTTT. The V gene is TRBV7-2, the J gene TRBJ1-5; 7 bases agree with TRBD1. The CDR3 runs 15 residues. The V gene's germline CDR1 is SGHTA and CDR2 FQGNSA. V lost 3 bases and J lost 6; bases outside the gene matches: 8.

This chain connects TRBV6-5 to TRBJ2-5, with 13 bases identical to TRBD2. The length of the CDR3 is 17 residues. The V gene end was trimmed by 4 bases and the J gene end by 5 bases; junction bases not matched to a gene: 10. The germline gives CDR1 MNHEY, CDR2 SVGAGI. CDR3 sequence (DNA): TGTGCCAGCAGTTCCTTTACTAGCGGGAGGGCCACGGAGACCCAGTACTTC. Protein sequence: CASSSFTSGRATETQYF.

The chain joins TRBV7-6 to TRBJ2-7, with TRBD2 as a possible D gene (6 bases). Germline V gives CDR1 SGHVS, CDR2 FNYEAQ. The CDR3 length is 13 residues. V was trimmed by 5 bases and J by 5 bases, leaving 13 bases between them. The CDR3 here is CASSPRGGDEQYF. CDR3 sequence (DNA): TGTGCCAGCAGCCCCCGCGGCGGGGACGAGCAGTACTTC.

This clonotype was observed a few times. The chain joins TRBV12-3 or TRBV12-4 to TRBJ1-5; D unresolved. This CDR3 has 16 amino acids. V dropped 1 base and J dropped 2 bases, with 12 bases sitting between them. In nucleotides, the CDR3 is TGTGCCAGCAGTTTAGGGGTCTCCGGAGGCAATCAGCCCCAGCATTTT. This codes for CASSLGVSGGNQPQHF.

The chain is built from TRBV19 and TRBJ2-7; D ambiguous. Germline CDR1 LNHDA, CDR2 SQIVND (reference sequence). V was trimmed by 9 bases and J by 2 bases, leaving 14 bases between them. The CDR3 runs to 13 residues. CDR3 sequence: CASSFGPTYEQYF. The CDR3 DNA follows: TGTGCCAGCTCATTTGGCCCGACCTACGAGCAGTACTTC.

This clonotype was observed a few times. CDR3 sequence: CASSLVTITGELFF. The CDR3 DNA is TGTGCCAGCAGTTTAGTAACTATCACCGGGGAGCTGTTTTTT. This rearrangement joins TRBV12-3 or TRBV12-4 to TRBJ2-2; no reliable D call. V gave up 1 base and J gave up 4 bases, with 7 bases separating them. This CDR3 region has 14 residues.

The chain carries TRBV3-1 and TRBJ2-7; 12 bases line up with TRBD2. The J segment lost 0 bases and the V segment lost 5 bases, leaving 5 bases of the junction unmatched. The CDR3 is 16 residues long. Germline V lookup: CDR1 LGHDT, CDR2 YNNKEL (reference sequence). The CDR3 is CASSYGLAGSSYEQYF. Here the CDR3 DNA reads TGTGCCAGCAGCTACGGACTAGCGGGGAGCTCCTACGAGCAGTACTTC.

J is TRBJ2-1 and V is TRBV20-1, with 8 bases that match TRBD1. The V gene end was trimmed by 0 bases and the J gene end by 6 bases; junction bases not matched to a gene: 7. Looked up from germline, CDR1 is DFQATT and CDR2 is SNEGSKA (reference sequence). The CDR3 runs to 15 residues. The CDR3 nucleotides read TGCAGTGCTAGAGACGCGGGACAGGCTCTCAATGAGCAGTTCTTC. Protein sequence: CSARDAGQALNEQFF.

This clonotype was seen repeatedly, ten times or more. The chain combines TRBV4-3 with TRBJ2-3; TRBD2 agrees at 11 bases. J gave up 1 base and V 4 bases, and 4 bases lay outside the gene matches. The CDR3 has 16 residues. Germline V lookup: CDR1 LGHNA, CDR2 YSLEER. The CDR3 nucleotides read TGCGCCAGCAGCCTATTACTAGCGGGAGGCACAGATACGCAGTATTTT. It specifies CASSLLLAGGTDTQYF.

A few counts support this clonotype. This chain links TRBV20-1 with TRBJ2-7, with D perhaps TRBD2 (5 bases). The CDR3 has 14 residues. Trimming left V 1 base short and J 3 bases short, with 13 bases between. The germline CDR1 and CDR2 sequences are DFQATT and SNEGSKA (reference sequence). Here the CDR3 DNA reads TGCAGTGCTAGAGCAGGACTGGGTAGCTACGAGCAGTACTTC. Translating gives CSARAGLGSYEQYF.

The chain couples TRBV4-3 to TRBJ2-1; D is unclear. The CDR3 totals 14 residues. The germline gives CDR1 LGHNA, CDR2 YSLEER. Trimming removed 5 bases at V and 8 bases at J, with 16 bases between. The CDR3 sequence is CASSYKINGDEQFF. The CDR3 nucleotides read TGCGCCAGCAGCTATAAAATTAACGGCGATGAGCAGTTCTTC.

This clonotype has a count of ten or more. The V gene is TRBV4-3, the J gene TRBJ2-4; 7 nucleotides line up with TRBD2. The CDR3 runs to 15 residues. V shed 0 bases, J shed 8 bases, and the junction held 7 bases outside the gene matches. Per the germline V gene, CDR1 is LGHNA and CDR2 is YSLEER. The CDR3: CASSQDYSRGDIQYF. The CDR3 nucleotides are TGCGCCAGCAGCCAAGACTACTCCCGGGGGGACATTCAGTACTTC.

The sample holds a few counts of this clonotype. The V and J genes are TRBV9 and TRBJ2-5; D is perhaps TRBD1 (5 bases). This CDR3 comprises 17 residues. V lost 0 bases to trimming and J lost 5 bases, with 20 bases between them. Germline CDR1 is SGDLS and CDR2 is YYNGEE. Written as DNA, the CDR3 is TGTGCCAGCAGCGTAGGTGACAGCCGCGGTCGCCCGGAGACCCAGTACTTC. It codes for CASSVGDSRGRPETQYF.

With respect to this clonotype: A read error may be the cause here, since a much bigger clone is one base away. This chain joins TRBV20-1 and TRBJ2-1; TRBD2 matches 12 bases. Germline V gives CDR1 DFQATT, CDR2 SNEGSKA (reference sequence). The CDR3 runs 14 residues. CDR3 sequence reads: CRAPGLAGTGEQFF. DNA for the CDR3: TGCAGGGCTCCCGGACTAGCGGGAACGGGTGAGCAGTTCTTC.